This is a list of T cell receptor beta chains from one sample in a study of T cells in severe cutaneous drug reactions. Each CDR3 protein gets one entry in TCRdb, which reprocessed the multiplex PCR reads and gives no DNA. The record lists 1,500 to 2,000 distinct CDR3 sequences, of which the ten most abundant hold around 29%. Source material: PBMCs. These receptors were taken from a human donor with Stevens-Johnson syndrome, a severe cutaneous drug reaction. Both conserved end residues are part of each CDR3. For some rows the clone size is stated as once, few or many, or as a class when expanded; others skip it.

TRBJ2-1,NA,TRBV11-2,CASSWGGRGGIHNEQFF
TRBJ2-1,medium-sized,TRBV4-2,CASKDPVYNEQFF
TRBJ2-2,medium-sized,TRBV7-6,CAIIGGGTGELFF
TRBJ2-1,NA,TRBV11-2,CASSLGTGYELF
TRBJ2-7,medium-sized,TRBV12-3/TRBV12-4,CASSSWTDSSYEQYF
TRBJ2-5,medium-sized,TRBV2,CASSRDRSQETQYF
TRBJ2-1,NA,TRBV20-1,CSARDLAGGSEQFF
TRBJ2-1,NA,TRBV28,CASSLRALVNEQFF
TRBJ2-1,NA,TRBV2,CASSPGLASHNEQFF
TRBJ2-5,medium-sized,TRBV25-1,CASSGPARGTDQETQYF
TRBJ1-5,medium-sized,TRBV11-2,CASSLGGGQPQHF
TRBJ2-1,NA,TRBV24-1,CATSERGLAYNEQFF
TRBJ2-5,NA,TRBV30,CAWIGQGMKTQYF
TRBJ2-1,medium-sized,TRBV7-9,CASSLENYEQFF
TRBJ1-1,medium-sized,TRBV28,CASSLTRQNTEAFF
TRBJ1-5,medium-sized,TRBV12-3/TRBV12-4,CASSLGQPNQPQHF
TRBJ1-1,medium-sized,TRBV2,CASSVVPHGNTEAFF
TRBJ1-1,NA,TRBV20-1,CSARLNRGNTEAFF
TRBJ1-4,medium-sized,TRBV28,CASSFGGTTNEKLFF
TRBJ1-2,NA,TRBV11-2,CASSLAGPTAANYGYTF
TRBJ2-1,large,TRBV6-1,CASTSPGDYNEQFF
TRBJ1-2,NA,TRBV7-9,CASSTDSNYGYTF
TRBJ1-5,medium-sized,TRBV5-1,CASSVGGYNQPQHF